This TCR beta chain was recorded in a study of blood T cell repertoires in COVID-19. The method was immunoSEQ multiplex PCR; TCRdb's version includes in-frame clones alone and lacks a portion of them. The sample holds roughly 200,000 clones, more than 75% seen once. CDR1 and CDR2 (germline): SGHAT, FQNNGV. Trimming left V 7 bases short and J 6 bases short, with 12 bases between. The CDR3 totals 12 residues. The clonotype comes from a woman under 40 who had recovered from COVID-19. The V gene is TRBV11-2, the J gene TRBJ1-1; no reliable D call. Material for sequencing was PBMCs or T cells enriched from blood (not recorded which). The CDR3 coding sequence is TGTGCCAGCACCAACGCGAGGGCTGAAGCTTTCTTT. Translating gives CASTNARAEAFF.